This TCR beta chain comes out of a study of CD8+ T cells in alopecia areata. General study findings and limits: It was lesional scalp, especially alopecia totalis/universalis, that showed higher clonality than normal scalp. Patients displayed less clarity in TCR sharing than mice, a finding possibly related to HLA.

Extracted RNA was reverse transcribed into cDNA, the sequencing template. Sequencing was performed with immunoSEQ multiplex PCR; in TCRdb, only in-frame clones are kept and a portion is missing. The repertoire includes around 97,000 clones, 55% of them detected once, and roughly 9% sits in the top ten. This clone was counted a single time. Its antigen is still unknown. This CDR3 has 14 amino acids. Germline assignment: CDR1 GTSNPN and CDR2 SVGIG (reference sequence). V was clipped by 1 base and J by 4 bases; unmatched bases: 4. PBMCs, the starting material, were the source of sorted CD4+ and CD8+ T cells.

The sample consisted of CD4+ T cells sorted from blood. This rearrangement joins TRBV30 to TRBJ1-3, with 7 bases fitting TRBD1. The clonotype comes from a human donor in good health. This CDR3 is CAWSEGAQGNTIYF. CDR3 coding DNA: TGTGCCTGGAGTGAGGGGGCGCAAGGAAACACCATATATTTT.